This note documents a single TCR beta chain sequence. Its antigen is unknown. The sample holds no much larger clone one base away, and base qualities are not on file. This specimen comes from a study of T cell repertoires in cytomegalovirus infection (dated by TCRdb to between 2018 and 2021). Study-wide context: The peptide stimulations were aimed at well-studied HLA-B-restricted epitopes as well as recently identified HLA-C-restricted CMV epitopes, whose presentation resists viral immunomodulation. Donor HLA type was relevant to the analysis, because carriage of CMV infection together with the matching HLA type was indicated by public TCR beta signatures. General conclusions and limits of the study: In both this cohort and an independent cohort of under 450 donors, the cumulative frequency of public TCR beta family members distinguished carriers of CMV infection plus the relevant HLA type. In the ex vivo response, HLA-C-restricted CMV-specific TCR beta clonotypes were dominant, and in two of eight donors the single most frequent clonotype came from this HLA-C-restricted group.

Sequencing instrument: Illumina HiSeq 1500. TCRdb cleaned the public reads at Q25 with fastp, built clones with MiXCR and kept in-frame beta chains. All rows with the same CDR3 protein become a single entry with the most common DNA and genes. The sample includes approximately 990,000 distinct CDR3 sequences, with around 32% observed a single time. Jointly, the top ten make up around 15% of the sample. Sample treatment or condition, as interpreted from the label and publication: in vitro stimulation with specific CMV peptide epitopes to enrich CMV-specific T cells. Clipping removes 3 bases from V and 2 bases from J, with 9 as the unmatched junction base count. Taken from cysteine to phenylalanine, the CDR3 has 17 residues. CDR3 DNA only is kept here, 51 bases in frame from base 1. The germline V gene gives CDR1 as MNHNS and CDR2 as SASEGT.

This sequence uses TRBV6-1 and TRBJ1-4, with 7 bases in between that match TRBD1. The TCR was taken from a human donor in good health (CMV status not recorded). Some clones in this sample may be carry-over from other donors' samples. The starting material was cultured CD8+ T cells from PBMCs, obtained from culture after CMV antigen stimulation. The CDR3 loop reads CASSDPPQGVTNEKLFF. The nucleotides read TGTGCCAGCAGTGACCCTCCCCAGGGGGTGACTAATGAAAAACTGTTTTTT.